A single sample is the source of the 32 T cell receptor beta chains below, sequenced in a study of beta chain features in type 1 diabetes. Study-level results: Moderately but significantly shorter TCRB CDR3s were found in Type 1 diabetes patients in all four CD4+ subsets.

No antigen has been assigned to these receptors. All of the isolated RNA was reverse transcribed, so expressed TCRB transcripts were sequenced. Clones were read by immunoSEQ multiplex PCR, and TCRdb kept only the in-frame ones, dropping some. The sample lists about 700,000 clones, around an eighth seen once, with 0.022% in the top ten. The sequenced sample was naive CD4+ T cells from blood. These receptor sequences come from a man aged 18 to 30 with type 1 diabetes.

This chain uses TRBV5-1 with TRBJ1-2; D possibly corresponds to TRBD1 (6 bases). Germline V CDR1 and CDR2: SGHRS, YFSETQ. The length of the CDR3 is 15 residues. The V gene lost 2 bases and the J gene lost 0 bases, with 11 bases spanning the gap. As DNA, the CDR3 is TGCGCCAGCAGCTTAACAGGGATAACTAACTATGGCTACACCTTC. Residues: CASSLTGITNYGYTF.

V and J are TRBV30 and TRBJ1-1; 7 bases are a match to TRBD1. Losses at the gene ends were 5 bases for V and 2 bases for J; bases not matched to a gene: 8. The CDR3 has 14 amino acids. Germline V gives CDR1 GTSNPN, CDR2 SVGIG (reference sequence). The DNA for the CDR3 is TGTGCCTGGCGCCCCGGGACAGCAAACACTGAAGCTTTCTTT. It translates to CAWRPGTANTEAFF.

The chain links TRBV9 to TRBJ1-1; D ambiguous. Germline V gene data show CDR1 as SGDLS and CDR2 as YYNGEE. The CDR3 is made up of 14 amino acids. V dropped 3 bases and J dropped 2 bases, with 11 bases sitting between them. The DNA of the CDR3 is TGTGCCAGCAGCGCCCAGACATTAAACACTGAAGCTTTCTTT. Translating gives CASSAQTLNTEAFF.

V and J are TRBV19 and TRBJ2-2; D is undetermined. V shed 5 bases and J shed 1 base, with 11 bases lying between them. This CDR3 spans 15 amino acids. Germline CDR1 and CDR2: LNHDA and SQIVND (reference sequence). The CDR3 sequence: CASSPWQKNTGELFF. CDR3 sequence (DNA): TGTGCCAGTAGTCCCTGGCAGAAGAACACCGGGGAGCTGTTTTTT.

The V gene is TRBV9, the J gene TRBJ1-1, with unresolved D. V was cut by 0 bases and J by 1 base, with 4 bases left in between. The CDR3 is made up of 13 amino acids. The germline V gene encodes CDR1 SGDLS and CDR2 YYNGEE. CDR3 residues: CASSVARNTEAFF. The CDR3 DNA sequence: TGTGCCAGCAGCGTAGCAAGGAACACTGAAGCTTTCTTT.

The chain employs TRBV29-1 and TRBJ1-2; possibly TRBD1 for D (6 bases). The CDR3 loop spans 11 amino acids. The V gene's germline CDR1 is SQVTM and CDR2 ANQGSEA. The V end lost 7 bases, the J end lost 5 bases, and 11 bases lay between the germline ends. CDR3 loop: CSGGHQYGYTF. The CDR3 bases are TGCAGCGGGGGGCATCAGTATGGCTACACCTTC.

This clone was detected only a few times. V usage is TRBV30 and J usage is TRBJ1-2; D is uncertain. V was trimmed by 0 bases and J by 4 bases, leaving 6 bases between them. The germline V gene encodes CDR1 GTSNPN and CDR2 SVGIG (reference sequence). This CDR3 has 12 residues. CDR3: CAWSVRFYGYTF. The CDR3 coding sequence is TGTGCCTGGAGTGTGAGGTTCTATGGCTACACCTTC.

In its sample, this clone was seen a few times. The V and J genes are TRBV27 and TRBJ2-3; D call uncertain. Trimming took off 0 bases at V and 4 bases at J, with 5 bases between the two ends. Per the germline V gene, CDR1 is MNHEY and CDR2 is SMNVEV (reference sequence). This CDR3 comprises 13 residues. The CDR3 bases are TGTGCCAGCAGTTTATCGAGCCCAGATACGCAGTATTTT. It specifies CASSLSSPDTQYF.

The chain has TRBV18 and TRBJ1-2; possibly TRBD1 for D (5 bases). The CDR3 has 13 amino acids. V lost 3 bases and J lost 6, with 11 bases in between. The germline V gene encodes CDR1 KGHSH and CDR2 LQKENI. CDR3 sequence reads: CASSPGQGHGYTF. CDR3 bases: TGTGCCAGCTCACCCGGGCAGGGACATGGCTACACCTTC.

The CDR3 sequence is CASTTSGVLETQYF. The CDR3, as DNA: TGTGCCAGCACCACTAGCGGGGTCCTAGAGACCCAGTACTTC. V is TRBV6-5 and J is TRBJ2-5; 10 bases align to TRBD2. The V gene end was trimmed by 7 bases and the J gene end by 4 bases; junction bases not matched to a gene: 6. The length of the CDR3 is 14 residues. Germline V gives CDR1 MNHEY, CDR2 SVGAGI.

This clone showed up just a few times. This rearrangement joins TRBV29-1 to TRBJ2-4; D unclear. Trimming stripped 5 bases from V and 5 bases from J, with 10 bases between. The germline CDR1 and CDR2 sequences are SQVTM and ANQGSEA. CDR3 length: 12 residues. The CDR3 sequence: CSVTAPENIQYF. The CDR3 nucleotides are TGCAGCGTTACGGCCCCTGAAAACATTCAGTACTTC.

The gene calls are TRBV30 and TRBJ1-1; 7 bases match TRBD1. This CDR3 has 14 residues. V lost 0 bases and J lost 4; bases outside the gene matches: 5. The V gene's germline CDR1 is GTSNPN and CDR2 SVGIG (reference sequence). The chain's CDR3 is CAWSVRQGGTEAFF. CDR3 coding DNA: TGTGCCTGGAGTGTGCGACAGGGAGGCACTGAAGCTTTCTTT.

This chain joins TRBV9 and TRBJ1-5, with D possibly being TRBD1 (6 bases). This CDR3 is built from 14 residues. The germline CDR1 and CDR2 sequences are SGDLS and YYNGEE. V was pared by 4 bases and J by 7 bases, with 15 bases between. The CDR3 nucleotides are TGTGCCAGCAGCCCCGCTGGGGGCAGCCAGCCCCAGCATTTT. Amino acid sequence: CASSPAGGSQPQHF.

The rearrangement joins TRBV18 to TRBJ1-1; the D is unclear. Germline-derived CDR1 and CDR2 are KGHSH and LQKENI. This CDR3 is 14 amino acids long. The V end was cut by 3 bases, the J end by 1 base, with 9 bases between. The CDR3 reads CASSPSRQNTEAFF. The DNA for the CDR3 is TGTGCCAGCTCACCGTCCCGACAGAACACTGAAGCTTTCTTT.

This clone was recorded a few times. The sample contains more than one DNA sequence encoding this CDR3. This chain connects TRBV30 to TRBJ2-3; no clear D. The germline V gene has CDR1 GTSNPN and CDR2 SVGIG (reference sequence). V lost 0 bases, J lost 6 bases, and 4 bases lay in between. CDR3 length: 11 residues. This CDR3 reads CAWSVGDTQYF. CDR3 bases: TGTGCCTGGAGTGTCGGGGATACGCAGTATTTT.

This clone was seen a handful of times. V is TRBV4-2 and J is TRBJ2-7; 7 bases match TRBD1. Germline V lookup: CDR1 LGHNA, CDR2 YNFKEQ. The CDR3 length is 14 residues. V shed 4 bases and J 6 bases; nucleotides not matched to a gene: 9. CDR3 region: CASSPLGGPSEQYF. CDR3 in DNA: TGTGCCAGCAGCCCATTAGGGGGCCCCTCCGAGCAGTACTTC.

V and J are TRBV18 and TRBJ1-2; D may be TRBD1 (5 bases). V was clipped by 1 base and J by 7 bases, with 16 bases between them. Germline V gene data show CDR1 as KGHSH and CDR2 as LQKENI. CDR3 length equals 15 residues. Written as DNA, the CDR3 is TGTGCCAGCTCACCACAACCGGGGCCGGCCAGTGGCTACACCTTC. As protein: CASSPQPGPASGYTF.

This clone has a handful of counts. This chain connects TRBV10-3 to TRBJ2-1; 11 bases map to TRBD2. This CDR3 comprises 14 residues. Per the germline V gene, CDR1 is ENHRY and CDR2 is SYGVKD. V lost 10 bases and J lost 4; bases outside the gene matches: 6. The chain's CDR3 is CASSLAGAYNEQFF. DNA for the CDR3: TGTGCCAGCTCACTAGCGGGGGCATACAATGAGCAGTTCTTC.

The rearrangement joins TRBV5-1 to TRBJ1-1, with TRBD1 as a possible D gene (5 bases). The length of the CDR3 is 15 residues. CDR1 SGHRS and CDR2 YFSETQ come from the germline V gene. Trimming took 2 bases from V and 5 from J, leaving 16 bases between them. The DNA of the CDR3 is TGCGCCAGCAGCTTAACGACAGAGGCGAGAACTGAAGCTTTCTTT. Residues: CASSLTTEARTEAFF.

The chain carries TRBV11-2 and TRBJ1-5; 7 bases agree with TRBD1. Germline V gives CDR1 SGHAT, CDR2 FQNNGV. The CDR3 has 17 residues. V trimming: 5 bases; J trimming: 0 bases; junction bases outside the gene matches: 10. CDR3 sequence (DNA): TGTGCCAGCAGCCCAATCAGGGGGTCCTATAGCAATCAGCCCCAGCATTTT. Its translation is CASSPIRGSYSNQPQHF.

This clone appeared a few times. CDR3 sequence: CASSYLGTRGYTF. CDR3 in DNA: TGTGCCAGCAGTTACCTGGGTACGAGGGGCTACACCTTC. V and J are TRBV6-6 and TRBJ1-2; D gene uncertain. Germline CDR1 is MNHNY and CDR2 is SVGAGI (reference sequence). The CDR3 spans 13 residues. Deletions cut 2 bases from V and 8 bases from J, with 12 bases between.

The chain uses TRBV7-2 and TRBJ2-2; 11 bases map to TRBD1. J gave up 2 bases and V 0 bases, and 5 bases lay outside the gene matches. CDR1 is SGHTA and CDR2 is FQGNSA in the germline V gene. This CDR3 is 18 amino acids long. CDR3 amino acids: CASSLATDRGLNTGELFF. The DNA for the CDR3 is TGTGCCAGCAGCTTAGCCACGGACAGGGGGCTAAACACCGGGGAGCTGTTTTTT. Full variable domain (rest looked up from reference TRBV7-2 and TRBJ2-2): GAGVSQSPSNKVTEKGKDVELRCDPISGHTALYWYRQSLGQGLEFLIYFQGNSAPDKSGLPSDRFSAERTGGSVSTLTIQRTQQEDSAVYLCASSLATDRGLNTGELFFGEGSRLTVL.

The chain combines TRBV14 with TRBJ2-2; D is undetermined. Trimming took off 4 bases at V and 0 bases at J, with 6 bases between the two ends. The CDR3 runs 14 residues. Per germline, CDR1 SGHDN and CDR2 FVKESK. In DNA, the CDR3 is TGTGCCAGCAGCCCCCCTACGAACACCGGGGAGCTGTTTTTT. Encoded protein: CASSPPTNTGELFF.

This clone came up a few times. The chain couples TRBV6-5 to TRBJ2-1; no clear D gene. The germline V gene encodes CDR1 MNHEY and CDR2 SVGAGI. The CDR3 runs 14 residues. With 6 bases removed from V and 3 bases from J, the gap between germline ends came to 12 bases. This chain's CDR3 is CASRPSGGYNEQFF. Written as DNA, the CDR3 is TGTGCCAGCAGACCCAGTGGCGGCTACAATGAGCAGTTCTTC.

The CDR3 region is CAISANGPYGYTF. The DNA for the CDR3 is TGTGCCATCAGTGCCAACGGACCGTATGGCTACACCTTC. The chain carries TRBV10-3 and TRBJ1-2; D unresolved. Trimming shortened V by 4 bases and J by 5 bases, and 11 bases separated the two germline ends. This CDR3 spans 13 amino acids. Germline loops: CDR1 ENHRY, CDR2 SYGVKD.

V usage is TRBV5-1 and J usage is TRBJ2-7; the D is unclear. In germline, CDR1 is SGHRS, CDR2 YFSETQ. CDR3 length equals 15 residues. V lost 0 bases, J lost 6 bases, and 16 bases lay in between. In nucleotides, the CDR3 is TGCGCCAGCAGCTTGGCGGCCCTCCAAGGCGGCGAGCAGTACTTC. This translates into CASSLAALQGGEQYF.

The genes are TRBV28 and TRBJ2-7; a possible D gene is TRBD1 (7 bases). Germline-derived CDR1 and CDR2 are MDHEN and SYDVKM. This CDR3 comprises 16 residues. Trimming removed 3 bases at V and 0 bases at J, with 15 bases between. CDR3 sequence reads: CASSFRPGGTSYEQYF. CDR3 sequence (DNA): TGTGCCAGCAGTTTTCGCCCAGGGGGGACCTCCTACGAGCAGTACTTC.

This clone has only a few counts. The sample holds other DNA sequences that translate to the same CDR3. The J gene is TRBJ2-7, the V gene TRBV20-1; D is undetermined. The CDR3 totals 10 residues. The germline CDR1 and CDR2 sequences are DFQATT and SNEGSKA (reference sequence). The ends were cut back, 5 bases at V and 1 base at J, with 3 bases in the middle. The CDR3, as DNA: TGCAGTGCTGGATCCTACGAGCAGTACTTC. It codes for CSAGSYEQYF.

This clone occurred a few times. The chain joins TRBV5-1 to TRBJ2-1, with 7 bases fitting TRBD2. The CDR3 runs to 15 residues. The junction had 8 bases not matched to a gene; V was cut back by 0 bases and J by 8 bases. Per the germline V gene, CDR1 is SGHRS and CDR2 is YFSETQ. The CDR3 DNA sequence: TGCGCCAGCAGCTTGGAGGTCCCGGGGGGATATGAGCAGTTCTTC. Its protein is CASSLEVPGGYEQFF.

This clone was seen only a few times. This chain uses TRBV18 with TRBJ2-5, with unresolved D. The CDR3 loop spans 15 amino acids. V was clipped by 0 bases and J by 0 bases, with 8 bases between them. Germline V CDR1 and CDR2: KGHSH, LQKENI. The CDR3 DNA sequence: TGTGCCAGCTCACCACCGACCCGGTACCAAGAGACCCAGTACTTC. It yields the protein CASSPPTRYQETQYF. The full variable domain, with the rest looked up from reference TRBV18 and TRBJ2-5, is NAGVMQNPRHLVRRRGQEARLRCSPMKGHSHVYWYRQLPEEGLKFMVYLQKENIIDESGMPKERFSAEFPKEGPSILRIQQVVRGDSAAYFCASSPPTRYQETQYFGPGTRLLVL.

This clone showed up just once. The V call is TRBV6-6, the J call TRBJ2-7; 8 bases match TRBD2. Germline V gives CDR1 MNHNY, CDR2 SVGAGI (reference sequence). With 4 bases clipped from V and 6 bases from J, the junction kept 14 bases outside the gene matches. The CDR3 spans 16 residues. As DNA, the CDR3 is TGTGCCAGCAGTTCCCTTCGAGGGGGACTAGGGCTCGAGCAGTACTTC. It codes for CASSSLRGGLGLEQYF.

The chain joins TRBV18 to TRBJ2-2, with 8 bases fitting TRBD1. V lost 1 base to trimming and J lost 0 bases; unmatched junction nucleotides: 13. The CDR3 loop spans 20 amino acids. Germline V gives CDR1 KGHSH, CDR2 LQKENI. The CDR3 is CASSPQPGGSFLANTGELFF. The CDR3 DNA reads as TGTGCCAGCTCACCACAACCAGGGGGCTCTTTCCTAGCGAACACCGGGGAGCTGTTTTTT.